This entry is about one T cell receptor beta chain. This CDR3 has 12 amino acids. The germline V gene has CDR1 MDHEN and CDR2 SYDVKM. Trimming stripped 7 bases from V and 7 bases from J, with 11 bases between. This entry belongs to a study of T cells after somatic rescue of genetic block. Assay: immunoSEQ multiplex PCR; the TCRdb copy retains only in-frame clones and omits some. The table lists around 64,000 clones, 92% of them singletons. V gene TRBV28 combines with J gene TRBJ2-1; D gene unclear. This TCR came from a man aged 35-49 years. Sequencing was performed on peripheral blood mononuclear cells (PBMCs). The CDR3, as DNA: TGTGCCAGCACTAGTGGCAGGAATGAGCAGTTCTTC. Translating gives CASTSGRNEQFF.